The entry below describes one TCR beta chain. There is no known antigen for this receptor. Within one base of it there is no much larger clone, and no base qualities were kept. These data are taken from a study of OX40 agonist ivuxolimab in advanced cancers. With regard to the full study: Ivuxolimab was a fully human IgG2 agonistic monoclonal antibody targeting the costimulatory receptor OX40 (CD134). Of the roughly 50 dose-escalation patients, hepatocellular carcinoma was present in approximately 20, melanoma in roughly 15, renal cell carcinoma in 9 and head and neck cancer in 9. In the dose-escalation cohort, 75% to 85% of patients were male, and the mean age was roughly 60 years with a range of about 20 to 80. The point of sequencing TCRbeta in the periphery was to test whether ivuxolimab changed TCR sequence diversity and drove clonal T-cell expansion. Partial responses were achieved by three dose-escalation patients, of whom one had hepatocellular carcinoma and two had cutaneous melanoma. Patients were allowed to have had prior anti-PD-1, anti-PD-L1 or anti-CTLA-4 therapy, and roughly 40% of the dose-escalation patients had previously received checkpoint inhibitors. The monotherapy dose-escalation portion (N ≈ 50 patients) of the phase I ivuxolimab trial is reported in the paper. Intravenous ivuxolimab was administered to patients every 2 weeks at six dose levels: 0.01, 0.1, 0.3, 1.5, 3 and 10 mg/kg. The investigation overall reported the following: On average, CD8+ T cells showed more expanded clones than CD4+ T cells after ivuxolimab. In the 0.1-3.0 mg/kg groups, partial responders had among the lowest normalized peripheral clonal expansion, particularly in CD8+ T cells. At doses from 0.1 to 3.0 mg/kg, clonal expansion was seen in both CD4+ and CD8+ blood T cells between baseline and week 6. Antigen specificity was not determined for the clonally expanded peripheral T cells. Low levels of normalized T-cell clonal expansion were also seen in some patients who did not respond.

CDR1 and CDR2, per the germline V gene, are SGHRS and YFSETQ. The CDR3, cysteine through phenylalanine, is 15 amino acids long. Only CDR3 DNA is held: 45 bases, read in frame from base 1. Trimming removed 4 bases from V and 3 bases from J, leaving 11 bases between the germline ends. Genomic DNA was isolated from the sorted cells so that the TCRbeta CDR3 region could be sequenced. TCRbeta CDR3 regions were sequenced using the immunoSEQ Assay. Here the immuneACCESS table is served through TCRdb, limited to in-frame sequences with V and J called. Missing clones are a known gap in these copies; in checked studies unresolved V genes cover under half, and the rest lacks a known reason. A total of some 68,000 clones appear in this sample, over 75% of them only once. The ten biggest clones cover approximately 11% of the sample. Patients with a history of autoimmune disease or receiving systemic immunosuppression were excluded from the trial. Peripheral blood for TCR sequencing was drawn from every dose cohort at baseline, at cycle 4 day 1 and at cycle 7 day 1. The samples were drawn from a first-in-human, open-label, multicenter phase I dose-escalation trial of ivuxolimab. Adults with locally advanced or metastatic melanoma, renal cell, hepatocellular, or head and neck squamous cell carcinoma were enrolled in the trial. CD4+ and CD8+ T cells were sorted separately from peripheral blood before TCR sequencing.

The receptor comes from an adult with an advanced solid tumor such as melanoma, head and neck, liver or kidney cancer. Sequenced material: CD4+ or CD8+ T cells sorted from blood, taken in a trial of the OX40 agonist ivuxolimab. This receptor chain uses TRBV5-1 and TRBJ1-6; possibly the D gene is TRBD1, per 6 matching bases. The CDR3 sequence is CASSRGQNYNSPLHF. The base sequence is TGCGCCAGCAGCCGCGGACAGAACTATAATTCACCCCTCCACTTT.